These T cell receptor beta chains were read from a single sample in a study of siplizumab effects on memory and regulatory T cells. Generated by immunoSEQ multiplex PCR, the TCRdb table keeps only in-frame clones and is missing some. This table holds 90,000 to 120,000 clones, 92% found once. The sample was Tregs sorted from blood. The receptors derive from a human donor in good health. Each CDR3 is given with its conserved first and last residue. D genes are given only for firm matches. Size is omitted from some rows. Given values are once, few, many or a class for expanded clones.

d_call,clone_size,j_call,v_call,cdr3_aa,cdr3_nt
TRBD2,NA,TRBJ2-3,TRBV19,CASSTNRWGAGLPSDTQYF,TGTGCCAGTAGTACCAACCGTTGGGGAGCGGGATTACCTTCAGATACGCAGTATTTT
NA,NA,TRBJ1-2,TRBV6-5,CATGGQFGYTF,TGTGCCACCGGGGGGCAGTTTGGCTACACCTTC
NA,few,TRBJ1-1,TRBV5-1,CASSTDLGGFGAFF,TGCGCCAGCAGCACAGATCTAGGGGGTTTTGGCGCTTTCTTT
NA,NA,TRBJ1-6,TRBV7-2,CASSLPVRRVRSPLHF,TGTGCCAGCAGCTTACCCGTCAGGCGAGTGAGGTCCCCCCTCCACTTT
TRBD1,NA,TRBJ2-4,TRBV10-2,CASSRQGALQNIQYF,TGCGCCAGCAGTCGACAGGGGGCGCTTCAAAACATTCAGTACTTC
NA,NA,TRBJ1-1,TRBV9,CASSVGLREGSTEAFF,TGTGCCAGCAGCGTAGGTCTCAGGGAAGGCTCCACTGAAGCTTTCTTT
TRBD1,NA,TRBJ2-7,TRBV28,CATPPWARGRSDSYEQYF,TGTGCCACGCCTCCGTGGGCCAGGGGGCGGTCGGACTCCTACGAGCAGTACTTC
NA,NA,TRBJ2-5,TRBV5-4,CASSLGRQETQYF,TGTGCCAGCAGCCTAGGCCGGCAAGAGACCCAGTACTTC
NA,NA,TRBJ2-5,TRBV12-5,CASGRTGSDLQETQYF,TGTGCTAGTGGCCGGACCGGGAGCGACCTTCAAGAGACCCAGTACTTC
NA,NA,TRBJ1-1,TRBV5-1,CASSLEGTLNTEAFF,TGCGCCAGCAGCTTGGAAGGGACCTTGAACACTGAAGCTTTCTTT
TRBD1,NA,TRBJ2-7,TRBV11-2,CASSLVGQGDEQYF,TGTGCCAGCAGCTTAGTAGGACAGGGGGACGAGCAGTACTTC
NA,once,TRBJ2-7,TRBV11-2,CASSPPLAHGTYEQYF,TGTGCCAGCAGCCCCCCCCTAGCCCATGGGACCTACGAGCAGTACTTC
NA,once,TRBJ1-1,TRBV1,CTSSQKLQGTTEAFF,TGCACCAGCAGCCAAAAGCTACAGGGGACCACTGAAGCTTTCTTT
NA,NA,TRBJ1-4,TRBV5-1,CASSLRVNNEKLFF,TGCGCCAGCAGCTTGAGGGTCAATAATGAAAAACTGTTTTTT
TRBD1,NA,TRBJ2-7,TRBV7-9,CASSVTGAYEQYF,TGTGCCAGCAGCGTAACAGGGGCCTACGAGCAGTACTTC
NA,NA,TRBJ1-2,TRBV5-1,CASSLGGNPGYTF,TGCGCCAGCAGCTTGGGCGGCAATCCTGGCTACACCTTC
NA,NA,TRBJ2-2,TRBV19,CASSIFGVGELFF,TGTGCCAGTAGTATTTTCGGGGTTGGGGAGCTGTTTTTT
NA,NA,TRBJ2-1,TRBV27,CASRPLGWIRGNEQFF,TGTGCCAGCCGCCCCCTGGGGTGGATAAGAGGCAATGAGCAGTTCTTC
TRBD2,NA,TRBJ2-1,TRBV2,CASSTSGAYNEQFF,TGTGCCAGCAGCACTAGCGGGGCCTACAATGAGCAGTTCTTC
TRBD1,NA,TRBJ1-5,TRBV19,CASTATGTQPQHF,TGTGCCAGTACGGCGACAGGGACCCAGCCCCAGCATTTT
NA,NA,TRBJ2-5,TRBV28,CASSPPGSGQETQYF,TGTGCCAGCAGCCCCCCAGGGTCTGGGCAAGAGACCCAGTACTTC
NA,NA,TRBJ2-3,TRBV18,CASSPLGERADTQYF,TGTGCCAGCTCACCCCTAGGAGAACGCGCAGATACGCAGTATTTT
NA,NA,TRBJ2-3,TRBV29-1,CSALPTTELTDTQYF,TGCAGCGCCCTGCCTACGACAGAATTAACAGATACGCAGTATTTT
TRBD2,NA,TRBJ2-3,TRBV7-9,CGTSGSTDTQYF,TGTGGGACTAGCGGGAGCACAGATACGCAGTATTTT
NA,NA,TRBJ1-1,TRBV29-1,CSVWTRNTEAFF,TGCAGCGTTTGGACGAGGAACACTGAAGCTTTCTTT
NA,NA,TRBJ1-2,TRBV2,CASSEGGRMYSYYGYTF,TGTGCCAGCAGTGAAGGAGGCCGGATGTACAGTTACTATGGCTACACCTTC
TRBD1,NA,TRBJ2-1,TRBV10-3,CAISERDRGHNEQFF,TGTGCCATCAGTGAACGGGACAGGGGACACAATGAGCAGTTCTTC
NA,NA,TRBJ1-5,TRBV5-5,CASSLAGDQPQHF,TGTGCCAGCAGCTTGGCTGGGGATCAGCCCCAGCATTTT
NA,NA,TRBJ1-2,TRBV19,CAAKQGRGYTF,TGTGCCGCGAAACAGGGTAGAGGCTACACCTTC
NA,NA,TRBJ2-1,TRBV6-1,CASSEVDYNEQFF,TGTGCCAGCAGTGAAGTAGACTACAATGAGCAGTTCTTC
NA,NA,TRBJ2-7,TRBV18,CASSPEGYEQYF,TGTGCCAGCTCACCTGAAGGGTACGAGCAGTACTTC
TRBD1,once,TRBJ1-5,TRBV7-8,CASKLQGGINQPQHF,TGTGCCAGCAAACTACAGGGGGGTATCAATCAGCCCCAGCATTTT
NA,once,TRBJ2-7,TRBV9,CASSVDPLSYEQYF,TGTGCCAGCAGCGTAGATCCACTTTCCTACGAGCAGTACTTC
TRBD2,NA,TRBJ2-1,TRBV5-1,CASSQASGGSRLQFF,TGCGCCAGCAGCCAGGCTAGCGGGGGAAGTCGGTTGCAGTTCTTC
NA,NA,TRBJ1-1,TRBV6-6,CASSYGGTEAFF,TGTGCCAGCAGTTACGGGGGCACTGAAGCTTTCTTT
NA,NA,TRBJ2-5,TRBV7-9,CASSLARGIQETQYF,TGTGCCAGCAGCTTAGCGCGGGGAATCCAAGAGACCCAGTACTTC
TRBD1,NA,TRBJ2-5,TRBV14,CASSQETGADPSGTQYF,TGTGCCAGCAGCCAAGAGACAGGGGCCGACCCGTCGGGGACCCAGTACTTC
NA,NA,TRBJ2-7,TRBV6-5,CASSYPPREQYF,TGTGCCAGCAGTTACCCCCCTAGGGAGCAGTACTTC
NA,NA,TRBJ1-5,TRBV10-2,CASSERWGLGNQPQHF,TGCGCCAGCAGTGAGCGTTGGGGTTTGGGCAATCAGCCCCAGCATTTT
NA,NA,TRBJ2-1,TRBV20-1,CSAKTYNEQFF,TGCAGTGCAAAGACGTACAATGAGCAGTTCTTC
NA,NA,TRBJ2-3,TRBV10-3,CAMGGGITDTQYF,TGTGCCATGGGTGGCGGTATCACAGATACGCAGTATTTT
TRBD1,NA,TRBJ1-2,TRBV19,CASSMATGVDYGYTF,TGTGCCAGTAGTATGGCTACAGGGGTAGACTATGGCTACACCTTC
NA,NA,TRBJ1-1,TRBV28,CASGGVLAEAFF,TGTGCCAGCGGTGGAGTTCTCGCTGAAGCTTTCTTT
NA,NA,TRBJ1-1,TRBV7-6,CASSLVSGALNTEAFF,TGTGCCAGCAGCTTAGTTTCAGGGGCCCTGAACACTGAAGCTTTCTTT
NA,NA,TRBJ2-5,TRBV6-1,CASTTILSSEPHF,TGTGCCAGCACTACAATCCTCTCGTCTGAACCCCACTTC
TRBD1,once,TRBJ1-2,TRBV6-1,CASRGQGALAYGYTF,TGTGCCAGCAGGGGACAGGGGGCGCTGGCCTATGGCTACACCTTC
NA,NA,TRBJ1-1,TRBV18,CASSPMGGATEAFF,TGTGCCAGCTCCCCAATGGGGGGGGCAACTGAAGCTTTCTTT
NA,once,TRBJ1-3,TRBV5-1,CASSSGGDSGNTIYF,TGCGCCAGCAGCTCGGGGGGTGACTCTGGAAACACCATATATTTT
TRBD2,NA,TRBJ2-5,TRBV7-8,CASSPFAGGPETQYF,TGTGCCAGCAGCCCGTTTGCGGGAGGGCCGGAGACCCAGTACTTC
NA,NA,TRBJ2-5,TRBV15,CATSRGTAIQETQYF,TGTGCCACCAGCAGAGGGACAGCAATTCAAGAGACCCAGTACTTC
NA,NA,TRBJ2-7,TRBV6-1,CARGHKASYEQYF,TGTGCCAGAGGACACAAAGCCTCCTACGAGCAGTACTTC
NA,once,TRBJ1-3,TRBV2,CASSVTVSTGNTIYF,TGTGCCAGCAGCGTGACAGTGAGCACTGGAAACACCATATATTTT